The present T cell receptor (beta chain) was sequenced within a study of CD8+ T cells in alopecia areata. Regarding the study as a whole: Scalp sample sequencing also detects resident alphabeta T cells of normal skin.

Isolated RNA was reverse transcribed into cDNA used as the sequencing template. The table came from immunoSEQ multiplex PCR; TCRdb's copy has only in-frame clones and leaves some out. The sample includes roughly 150,000 clones, 55% seen only once; the top ten take about 4.3%. The CDR3 spans 16 residues. Germline V gene sequence: CDR1 MNHNY, CDR2 SVGAGI (reference sequence). With 6 bases removed from V and 3 bases from J, the gap between germline ends came to 21 bases. Using a FACSAria, the CD4+ and CD8+ T cells were sorted from the PBMCs. Points on this clone: Its matching antigen is unknown.

This TCR was recovered from a human donor in good health. Sequencing input: CD4+ T cells sorted from blood. The rearrangement uses TRBV6-6 and TRBJ2-7, with D possibly being TRBD2 (5 bases). This CDR3 reads CASSPTRGARHYEQYF. The CDR3 DNA reads as TGTGCCAGCAGCCCTACTCGGGGTGCCAGACACTACGAGCAGTACTTC.